Below are 14 T cell receptor beta chains sequenced from a single sample in a study of T cells in women clearing cervical HPV infection. The method was immunoSEQ multiplex PCR; TCRdb's version includes in-frame clones alone and lacks a portion of them. The sample table includes around 30,000 clones. Sequenced input: blood buffy coat. These receptors were taken from a woman between 18 and 70 years old with a cervical HPV16 infection that either progressed to CIN3+ or cleared (not recorded which).

Details on this clone: The read is 3 residues too short to cover the CDR3 end, so that end is filled in from the germline J gene. V usage is TRBV18 and J usage is TRBJ1-6; D perhaps matches TRBD1 (6 bases). This CDR3 has 14 residues. The ends were cut back, 2 bases at V and 10 bases at J, with 12 bases in the middle. Per the germline V gene, CDR1 is KGHSH and CDR2 is LQKENI. The sequenced CDR3 bases are TGTGCCAGCTCACCATCAGGGGTGGACTCACCC. It encodes CASSPSGVDSP. The whole CDR3 is CASSPSGVDSPLHF.

As for this clone: The read terminates 3 residues ahead of where the CDR3 ends, so the germline J gene completes it. This chain connects TRBV14 to TRBJ1-4, with TRBD1 identical over 8 bases. This CDR3 is built from 15 residues. The germline CDR1 and CDR2 sequences are SGHDN and FVKESK. The part of the CDR3 DNA that was read is TGTGCCAGCAAAACAGGGGGGACCTATAATTCACCA. It encodes CASKTGGTYNSP. The full CDR3 reads CASKTGGTYNSPLFF.

Points on this clone: The observed sequence ends 3 residues before the CDR3 terminus, with the missing tail filled in from the germline J gene. The chain couples TRBV19 to TRBJ2-7, with D maybe TRBD1 (6 bases). The V end lost 3 bases, the J end lost 6 bases, and 21 bases lay between the germline ends. This CDR3 is 16 amino acids long. Per the germline V gene, CDR1 is LNHDA and CDR2 is SQIVND (reference sequence). The sequenced part of the CDR3 DNA is TGTGCCAGTAGTATCCAACCTTTCGCACAGGGAAGCGAG. Translated, it gives CASSIQPFAQGSE. The CDR3 in full is CASSIQPFAQGSEQYF.

Comments on this clone: The CDR3 end is not reached by the read, which stops 3 residues before it; the germline J gene fills it in. The V and J genes are TRBV2 and TRBJ1-3; no reliable D call. V lost 7 bases to trimming and J lost 0 bases, with 10 bases between them. The CDR3 sequence is 14 residues long. Germline CDR1 is SNHLY and CDR2 is FYNNEI. CDR3 loop: CASNRGNSGNTIYF. Incomplete CDR3 DNA: TGTGCCAGCAACCGGGGAAACTCTGGAAACACC.

A remark on this clone: The CDR3 end is not reached by the read, which stops 3 residues before it; the germline J gene fills it in. V gene TRBV7-9 combines with J gene TRBJ1-1; 7 positions match TRBD1. The J segment lost 6 bases and the V segment lost 4 bases, leaving 11 bases of the junction unmatched. This CDR3 comprises 15 residues. Looked up from germline, CDR1 is SEHNR and CDR2 is FQNEAQ (reference sequence). The CDR3 reads CASSSLTGRAPEAFF. Partial CDR3 DNA: TGTGCCAGCAGCTCGTTGACAGGGCGGGCGCCTGAA.

Regarding this clone: Sequencing ends 3 residues short of the CDR3 end; the germline J gene provides the rest. The gene calls are TRBV28 and TRBJ2-1, with 9 positions matching TRBD1. The CDR3 consists of 15 residues. V shed 6 bases, J shed 4 bases, and the junction held 7 bases outside the gene matches. The germline V gene encodes CDR1 MDHEN and CDR2 SYDVKM. The chain's CDR3 is CASSPSDRGYNEQFF. Partial CDR3 DNA: TGTGCCAGCAGCCCATCGGACAGGGGATACAATGAG.

Note on this clone: The CDR3 end lies 3 residues beyond the end of the read and is filled in from the germline J gene. The V and J genes are TRBV18 and TRBJ2-2; TRBD1 is a possible D gene (5 bases). The CDR3 runs 15 residues. Trimming pared 0 bases from V and 4 bases from J, leaving 9 bases between. The V gene's germline CDR1 is KGHSH and CDR2 LQKENI. The CDR3 bases that were read are TGTGCCAGCTCACCACCAGGACAACCCACCGGGGAG. It translates to CASSPPGQPTGE. The CDR3 in full is CASSPPGQPTGELFF.

About this clone itself: The CDR3 is cut off 3 residues early in the read; its end comes from the germline J gene. The chain links TRBV19 to TRBJ1-6, with D possibly matching TRBD1 (5 bases). Germline V lookup: CDR1 LNHDA, CDR2 SQIVND (reference sequence). V was cut by 6 bases and J by 3 bases, with 9 bases left in between. The CDR3 has 14 amino acids. The covered CDR3 bases are TGTGCCAGTAGGACAGAGTTCTATAATTCACCC. Encoded protein: CASRTEFYNSP. The CDR3 in its entirety is CASRTEFYNSPLHF.

With regard to this clone: With the read ending 3 residues before the CDR3 end, the germline J gene is used to fill in that end. The chain joins TRBV5-1 to TRBJ2-5, with a weak D call TRBD1 (6 bases). V lost 5 bases to trimming and J lost 4 bases, with 18 bases between them. CDR1 and CDR2 (germline): SGHRS, YFSETQ. This CDR3 is built from 15 residues. This CDR3 is CASSLMGHGSETQYF. CDR3 DNA (partial): TGCGCCAGCAGTCTAATGGGACATGGCTCAGAGACC.

In the case of this clone: The CDR3 end falls 3 residues outside the read, so it is completed with the germline J gene. This chain joins TRBV24-1 and TRBJ2-1; TRBD2 agrees at 8 bases. CDR3 size: 16 residues. The V segment lost 2 bases and the J segment 1 base; nucleotides outside the gene matches: 3. Germline assignment: CDR1 KGHDR and CDR2 SFDVKD. The CDR3 here is CATSDSLAESYNEQFF. The part of the CDR3 DNA that was read is TGTGCCACCAGTGATTCACTAGCGGAATCCTACAATGAG.

The DNA read from the CDR3 is TGTGCCAGCAGCGCAACCACGAGCTACGAC. It codes for CASSATTSYD. The whole CDR3 region reads CASSATTSYDYTF. The chain carries TRBV7-9 and TRBJ1-2; D call uncertain. The read falls 3 residues short of the CDR3 end, and the missing part is taken from the germline J gene. CDR3 length: 13 amino acids. CDR1 and CDR2 (germline): SEHNR, FQNEAQ (reference sequence).

This clone is identified as medium-sized from frequency. The missing CDR3 end, 3 residues past where the read stops, is filled in from the germline J gene. The J gene is TRBJ2-7, the V gene TRBV19, with D possibly called TRBD1 or TRBD2 (6 bases each). Germline assignment: CDR1 LNHDA and CDR2 SQIVND (reference sequence). V was shortened by 3 bases and J by 2 bases, with 14 bases between the two germline ends. CDR3 size: 15 residues. The sequenced part of the CDR3 DNA is TGTGCCAGTAGTATGGGGGCTAGGAGGGCCTACGAG. Protein product: CASSMGARRAYE. The entire CDR3 sequence reads CASSMGARRAYEQYF. Using reference TRBV19 and TRBJ2-7 for the parts outside the CDR3, the full variable domain is DGGITQSPKYLFRKEGQNVTLSCEQNLNHDAMYWYRQDPGQGLRLIYYSQIVNDFQKGDIAEGYSVSREKKESFPLTVTSAQKNPTAFYLCASSMGARRAYEQYFGPGTRLTVT.

A note on this clone: Read data end 3 residues before the CDR3 end; the end is taken from the germline J gene. The chain is built from TRBV7-3 and TRBJ2-7, with D tentatively TRBD1 (5 bases). The CDR3 is 13 residues long. V was clipped by 0 bases and J by 6 bases, with 9 bases between them. Germline-derived CDR1 and CDR2 are SGHTA and FQGTGA. The chain's CDR3 is CASSLTGQFEQYF. The sequenced part of the CDR3 DNA is TGTGCCAGCAGCTTAACGGGGCAGTTCGAG.

A remark on this clone: Read coverage stops 3 residues before the CDR3 terminus; the germline J gene supplies the remainder. The rearrangement uses TRBV2 and TRBJ1-1; D gene ambiguous. The CDR3 is 13 amino acids. Germline-derived CDR1 and CDR2 are SNHLY and FYNNEI. CDR3 bases read: TGTGCCAGCAGTGAAGCGCCGCCGGGGAGA. Protein sequence: CASSEAPPGR. The full CDR3 reads CASSEAPPGRAFF.